A selection of T cell receptor beta chains follows, all from one sample in a study of breast tumors, draining lymph nodes, adjacent tissues. TCRdb reprocessed the multiplex PCR reads with MiXCR, giving one entry per CDR3 protein. The sample gives approximately 280,000 distinct CDR3 sequences, about 33% of which show up once; about 1.2% is in the top ten. The material sequenced was axillary lymph node tissue. The receptors were sampled from a female donor with breast cancer. Some clones in this sample may be carry-over from other donors' samples. Each CDR3 is given without its conserved first and last residue. The order of the fields is J gene, CDR3 length, V gene, CDR3 protein.

TRBJ2-1	14	TRBV9	ASSALLAGSYNEQF
TRBJ1-5	13	TRBV7-2	ASRAPGDYNQPQH
TRBJ2-1	13	TRBV7-7	ASSSQAGGYNEQF
TRBJ2-1	8	TRBV20-1	SALWNEQF
TRBJ2-6	15	TRBV5-1	ASSLRAGGSGANVLT
TRBJ2-3	13	TRBV6-6	ASSYAPDYTDTQY
TRBJ2-5	11	TRBV24-1	ATSDSGLKTQY
TRBJ2-1	12	TRBV7-2	ASSLEASGRDQF
TRBJ1-3	12	TRBV7-9	ASSRSGDGNTIY
TRBJ2-5	11	TRBV6-1	ATRGDGAETQY
TRBJ2-1	13	TRBV5-1	ASSLVPGLYNEQF
TRBJ2-2	11	TRBV7-3	ASRGPDTGELF
TRBJ1-3	10	TRBV6-5	ASSQGGNTIY
TRBJ2-7	10	TRBV29-1	SVVKGPYEQY
TRBJ2-3	13	TRBV27	ASRLAGGQGDTQY
TRBJ2-3	14	TRBV14	ASSRELAGALDTQY
TRBJ2-7	12	TRBV30	ARTSGRGAYEQY
TRBJ1-6	14	TRBV4-1	ASSQGTSSYNSPLH
TRBJ1-1	13	TRBV10-3	AISETDRSNTEAF
TRBJ2-2	16	TRBV6-5	ASRYPGLAGPNTGELL
TRBJ2-3	15	TRBV5-1	ASSLAPRGEFGDTQY
TRBJ2-1	11	TRBV6-5	ASPGQNDNEQF
TRBJ1-1	12	TRBV12-3/TRBV12-4	ASSLWGQNTEAF
TRBJ1-1	13	TRBV10-3	AISDPAGQGGFAF
TRBJ1-6	11	TRBV3-1	ASAATGYSPLH
TRBJ2-6	14	TRBV9	ASSQGLESGANVLT
TRBJ1-5	13	TRBV20-1	SASWGGQGNEPQH
TRBJ2-5	13	TRBV2	ASSEFAGRERAQY
TRBJ2-7	12	TRBV20-1	SASRDRGTYEQY
TRBJ1-3	12	TRBV5-1	ASSLEATGNTIY
TRBJ2-1	13	TRBV2	ASRGVGTGVNEQF
TRBJ1-5	12	TRBV6-1	ASSPGHTNQPQH
TRBJ2-7	13	TRBV4-3	ASSQGWSGYYEQY
TRBJ2-3	11	TRBV29-1	SVEIQGADTQY
TRBJ2-2	10	TRBV6-2/TRBV6-3	ASSGWAGELF
TRBJ2-1	14	TRBV20-1	SARSLLAGLRNEQF
TRBJ2-6	13	TRBV20-1	SARAGTGVFDTEA
TRBJ2-7	15	TRBV12-5	ASGLVLGQGGAYEQY
TRBJ2-1	11	TRBV6-1	AGRASGYNEQF
TRBJ2-1	11	TRBV20-1	SASLVSYNEQF
TRBJ1-4	13	TRBV12-3/TRBV12-4	ASSLVGESNEKLF
TRBJ2-3	11	TRBV9	ASSGIVTDTQY
TRBJ1-4	15	TRBV19	ASSLRQGLGANEKLF
TRBJ1-6	13	TRBV28	ASSTLRGTRSPLH
TRBJ2-7	12	TRBV15	ATSPGQGPYEQY
TRBJ2-3	12	TRBV7-2	ASSPDRGPDTQY
TRBJ1-2	11	TRBV12-5	ASGLGVNYGYT
TRBJ2-3	17	TRBV6-6	ASSKGPQGLAGVSDTQY
TRBJ2-7	13	TRBV11-3	ASSQDLARANEQY